This is a list of T cell receptor beta chains from one sample in a study of OX40 agonist ivuxolimab in advanced cancers. Some clones are missing from TCRdb's copy, which holds only in-frame ones; the method was immunoSEQ multiplex PCR. The data contain about 68,000 clones, approximately 90% of them singletons. Sequences were derived from CD4+ or CD8+ T cells sorted from blood, sampled in a trial of the OX40 agonist ivuxolimab. Source of these receptors: an adult with an advanced solid tumor such as melanoma, head and neck, liver or kidney cancer. Both conserved end residues are part of each CDR3. Expanded clones are given a class, and other clones once, few, many or no size at all.

. TRBJ2-5 TRBV27 CASSPGQGAGETQYF
. TRBJ2-1 TRBV6-1 CATRGIEQFF
few TRBJ2-7 TRBV30 CAWSVEVEQYF
. TRBJ1-2 TRBV5-4 CASSLQGVSGYTF
few TRBJ2-7 TRBV5-1 CASSSGPIEYEQYF
. TRBJ2-3 TRBV7-2 CASSLVREDTQYF
. TRBJ1-4 TRBV4-1 CASSQRQASNEKLFF
. TRBJ2-7 TRBV11-3 CASSLVGTSGMVEQYF
. TRBJ1-2 TRBV10-2 CASSERTGLGYTF
. TRBJ2-1 TRBV7-9 CASSLEPVSEQFF
. TRBJ1-4 TRBV2 CASRRGTGNEKLFF
. TRBJ2-3 TRBV5-8 CASSLVTGGADTQYF
. TRBJ2-1 TRBV5-1 CASSSRDWANEQFF
. TRBJ2-5 TRBV6-1 CASSEGPLAGKETQYF
. TRBJ2-1 TRBV19 CASSMVSSYNEQFF
. TRBJ2-7 TRBV19 CASSRAAGQGRYEQYF
. TRBJ2-1 TRBV30 CARPPSESSSYNEQFF
. TRBJ1-1 TRBV13 CASSLDAGGGPEAFF
medium-sized TRBJ2-5 TRBV10-3 CAISDGSGGVETQYF
. TRBJ2-2 TRBV11-3 CASSLDRQLGSGELFF
. TRBJ2-2 TRBV2 CASSDPGSGELFF
once TRBJ2-2 TRBV5-1 CASSLGQPGELFF
. TRBJ2-7 TRBV11-2 CASSRSFGQGPYEQYF
. TRBJ2-1 TRBV30 CAWSVASGFYNEQFF
. TRBJ2-3 TRBV5-1 CASSHSGTSGDTQYF
. TRBJ2-7 TRBV18 CASSPSRDSASYEQYF
once TRBJ2-5 TRBV5-6 CASSLYPGAEETQYF
. TRBJ1-5 TRBV6-5 CATRSNSNQPQHF
. TRBJ1-4 TRBV2 CASSGDSNEKLFF
. TRBJ2-5 TRBV7-2 CAGHRRGRETQYF
. TRBJ2-1 TRBV9 CASSEGTSGTRKHNEQFF
. TRBJ2-7 TRBV21-1 CASSSRDQSSYEQYF
. TRBJ2-7 TRBV6-1 CASNDRLEGEQYF
. TRBJ2-4 TRBV19 CASRGDGLKNIQYF
. TRBJ2-2 TRBV19 CASSGTVLAGELFF
. TRBJ1-5 TRBV30 CAWSVDGRGNQPQHF
. TRBJ2-3 TRBV4-1 CASSQERDATTDTQYF
. TRBJ2-2 TRBV19 CASTTPPLGTGELFF
. TRBJ2-5 TRBV2 CASSEGTQYF
. TRBJ2-1 TRBV6-5 CASRPTGTYNEQFF
. TRBJ1-3 TRBV5-6 CASSLGVTGLPQTAIYF